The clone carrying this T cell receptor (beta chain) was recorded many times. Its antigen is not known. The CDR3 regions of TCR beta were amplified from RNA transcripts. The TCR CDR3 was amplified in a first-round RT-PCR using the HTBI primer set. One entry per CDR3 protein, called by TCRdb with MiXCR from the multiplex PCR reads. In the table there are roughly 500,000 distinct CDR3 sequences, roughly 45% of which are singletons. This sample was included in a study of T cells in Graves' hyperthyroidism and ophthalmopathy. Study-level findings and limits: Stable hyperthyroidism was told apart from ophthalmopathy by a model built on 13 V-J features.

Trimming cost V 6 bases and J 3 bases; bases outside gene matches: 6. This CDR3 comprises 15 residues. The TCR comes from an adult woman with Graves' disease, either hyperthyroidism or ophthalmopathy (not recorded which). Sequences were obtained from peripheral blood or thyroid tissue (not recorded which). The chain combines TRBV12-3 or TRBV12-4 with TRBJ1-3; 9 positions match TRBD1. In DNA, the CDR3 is TGTGCCAGCAGGTCCGGGACAGGGTATGGAAACACCATATATTTT. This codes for CASRSGTGYGNTIYF.